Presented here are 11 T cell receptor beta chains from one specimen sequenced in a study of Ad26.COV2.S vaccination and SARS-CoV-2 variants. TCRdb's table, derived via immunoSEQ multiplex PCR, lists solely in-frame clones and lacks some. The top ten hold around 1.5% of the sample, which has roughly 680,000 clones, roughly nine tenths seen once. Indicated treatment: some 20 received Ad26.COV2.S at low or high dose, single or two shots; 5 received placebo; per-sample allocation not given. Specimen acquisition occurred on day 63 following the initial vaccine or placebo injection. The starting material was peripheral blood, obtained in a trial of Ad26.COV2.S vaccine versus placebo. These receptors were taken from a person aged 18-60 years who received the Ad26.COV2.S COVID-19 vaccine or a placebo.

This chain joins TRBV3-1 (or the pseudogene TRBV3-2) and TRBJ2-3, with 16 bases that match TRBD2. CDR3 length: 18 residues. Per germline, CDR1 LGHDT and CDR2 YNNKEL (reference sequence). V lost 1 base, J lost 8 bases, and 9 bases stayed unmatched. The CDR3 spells CASSQVGTSGGVLGTQYF. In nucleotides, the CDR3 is TGTGCCAGCAGCCAAGTTGGGACTAGCGGGGGGGTCCTCGGTACGCAGTATTTT.

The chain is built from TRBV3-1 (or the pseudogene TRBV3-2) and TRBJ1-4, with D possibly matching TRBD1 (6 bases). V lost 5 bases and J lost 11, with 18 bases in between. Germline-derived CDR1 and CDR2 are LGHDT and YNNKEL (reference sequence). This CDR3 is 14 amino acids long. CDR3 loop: CASSTTGSQGKLFF. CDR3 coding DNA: TGTGCCAGCAGCACCACAGGGTCCCAAGGTAAACTGTTTTTT.

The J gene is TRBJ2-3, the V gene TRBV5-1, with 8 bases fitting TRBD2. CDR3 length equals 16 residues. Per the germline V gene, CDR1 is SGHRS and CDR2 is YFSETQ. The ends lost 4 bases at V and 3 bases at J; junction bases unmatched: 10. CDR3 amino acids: CASSGVAGLLTDTQYF. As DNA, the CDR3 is TGCGCCAGCAGCGGGGTAGCGGGGTTGTTGACAGATACGCAGTATTTT.

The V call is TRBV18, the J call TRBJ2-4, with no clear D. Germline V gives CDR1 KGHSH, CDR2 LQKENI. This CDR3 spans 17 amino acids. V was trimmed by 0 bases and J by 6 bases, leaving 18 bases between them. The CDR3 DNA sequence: TGTGCCAGCTCACCACCGGAGAACCAGGACGGATTAAACATTCAGTACTTC. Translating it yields CASSPPENQDGLNIQYF.

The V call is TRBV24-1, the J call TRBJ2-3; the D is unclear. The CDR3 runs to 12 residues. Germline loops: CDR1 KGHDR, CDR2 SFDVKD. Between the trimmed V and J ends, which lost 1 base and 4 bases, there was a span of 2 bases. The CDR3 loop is CATSDLSDTQYF. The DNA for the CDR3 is TGTGCCACCAGTGATTTATCAGATACGCAGTATTTT.

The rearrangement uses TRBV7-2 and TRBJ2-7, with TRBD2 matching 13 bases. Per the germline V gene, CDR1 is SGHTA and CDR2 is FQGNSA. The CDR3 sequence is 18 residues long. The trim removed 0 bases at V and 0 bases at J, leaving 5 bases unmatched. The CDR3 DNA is TGTGCCAGCAGCTTAGCGCGCACTAGCGGGGGGGCCTCCTACGAGCAGTACTTC. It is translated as CASSLARTSGGASYEQYF. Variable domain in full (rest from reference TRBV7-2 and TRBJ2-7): GAGVSQSPSNKVTEKGKDVELRCDPISGHTALYWYRQSLGQGLEFLIYFQGNSAPDKSGLPSDRFSAERTGGSVSTLTIQRTQQEDSAVYLCASSLARTSGGASYEQYFGPGTRLTVT.

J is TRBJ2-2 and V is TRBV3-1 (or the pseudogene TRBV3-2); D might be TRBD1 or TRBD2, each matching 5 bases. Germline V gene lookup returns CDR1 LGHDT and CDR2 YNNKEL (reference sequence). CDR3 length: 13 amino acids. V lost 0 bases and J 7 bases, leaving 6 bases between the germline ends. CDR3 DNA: TGTGCCAGCAGCCAAGAGGGGGTCGGGGAGCTGTTTTTT. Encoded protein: CASSQEGVGELFF.

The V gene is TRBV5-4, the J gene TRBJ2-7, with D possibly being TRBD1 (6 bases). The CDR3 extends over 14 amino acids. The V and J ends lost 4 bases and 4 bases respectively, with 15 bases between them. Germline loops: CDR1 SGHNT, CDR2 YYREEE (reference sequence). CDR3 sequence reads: CASSPEGQSYEQYF. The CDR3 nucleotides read TGTGCCAGCAGCCCAGAAGGACAGAGTTACGAGCAGTACTTC.

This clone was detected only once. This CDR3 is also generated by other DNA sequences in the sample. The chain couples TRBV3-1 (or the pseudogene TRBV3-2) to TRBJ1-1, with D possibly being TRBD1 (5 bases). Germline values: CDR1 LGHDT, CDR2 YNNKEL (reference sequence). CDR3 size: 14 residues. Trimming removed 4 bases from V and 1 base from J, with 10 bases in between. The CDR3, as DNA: TGTGCCAGCAGCCTAGGGACCGGGAACACTGAAGCTTTCTTT. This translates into CASSLGTGNTEAFF.

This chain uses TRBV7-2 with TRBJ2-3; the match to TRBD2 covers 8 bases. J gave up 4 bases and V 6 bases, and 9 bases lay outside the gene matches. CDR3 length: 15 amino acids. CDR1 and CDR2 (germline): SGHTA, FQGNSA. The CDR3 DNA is TGTGCCAGCAGGCCGGGGGGGAGTGGCGCAGATACGCAGTATTTT. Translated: CASRPGGSGADTQYF.

DNA for the CDR3: TGTGCCAGCAGCACCGAACAGGGTACTTTTAACACCGGGGAGCTGTTTTTT. Amino acids: CASSTEQGTFNTGELFF. This chain joins TRBV5-4 and TRBJ2-2; maybe TRBD1 (6 bases). Germline CDR1 and CDR2: SGHNT and YYREEE (reference sequence). V lost 4 bases and J 2 bases, leaving 18 bases between the germline ends. CDR3 length equals 17 residues.